This T cell receptor (beta chain) came from a study of T cells after yellow fever vaccination. This clonotype was observed at least ten times. What it binds is unknown. Template-switching 5'RACE yielded the TCR cDNA; a universal primer site and UMIs were added in the process. TCRdb re-analysed the 5' RACE reads in MiXCR, keeping a single row per CDR3 protein. This sample has 60,000 to 85,000 distinct CDR3 sequences, with around 6.5% found just once. Study-wide findings and caveats: Although most clonotypes did not, a small share appeared in both CD4 and CD8 compartments. Boosting was followed by the reappearance of most primary-vaccination clones (under 97% CD4, around 91% CD8).

Trimming cost V 8 bases and J 3 bases; bases outside gene matches: 10. The CDR3 contains 16 residues. Germline CDR1 is ENHRY and CDR2 is SYGVKD. Material: CD8+ T cells sorted from PBMCs, obtained about 5 days after the first yellow fever vaccination. The rearrangement links TRBV10-3 to TRBJ2-5; 12 nucleotides line up with TRBD2. The origin of this receptor is a man younger than 30 who received the YFV17D yellow fever vaccine. This chain's CDR3 is CAIAPSGGAGKETQYF. In DNA form, the CDR3 reads TGTGCCATCGCTCCTAGCGGGGGGGCCGGTAAAGAGACCCAGTACTTC.